What follows is one TCR beta chain and its context. The target antigen is unknown. Naive CD8 isolation took CD45RO-negative cells positively selected for CCR7 and excluded terminally differentiated effector memory CD45RA+ cells. These data originate in a study of shared clonotypes between healthy human individuals. Looking at the study overall: Donors, aged 18 to 49, were two women and a few men. Study-wide results and caveats: Across a few donors, naive CD4 shared 5% to 5.5%, naive CD8 more than 3%, memory CD4 roughly 2.5%, memory CD8 roughly 0.37%. Compared with clonotypes that all four donors shared, non-shared clonotypes had lower generation probabilities.

The assay used deep level. Profiled with immunoSEQ multiplex PCR; TCRdb holds only in-frame clones, not every one. The data show around 2.1 million clones, with 85% to 95% seen just once and about 1.5% held by the top ten. This CDR3 region has 17 residues. After removal of 1 base from V and 0 bases from J, the junction contained 4 bases not matched to a gene. The germline V gene has CDR1 SGDLS and CDR2 YYNGEE. The chain uses TRBV9 and TRBJ1-1; 12 bases are shared with TRBD1. The sequence derives from a man in his late teens or twenties in good health. Some clones in this sample may be carry-over from other donors' samples. Material: naive CD8+ T cells from PBMCs. CDR3 in DNA: TGTGCCAGCAGCGTATCCCGGGACAGGGGGCTGAACACTGAAGCTTTCTTT. This gives the protein CASSVSRDRGLNTEAFF.